This record covers a single T cell receptor (beta chain). Its specificity is unknown. PCR amplification relied on 60 Vbeta primers (plus 13 Jbeta primers). Sequenced by immunoSEQ multiplex PCR; TCRdb stores in-frame clones only, minus some. The repertoire holds about 190,000 clones, with 77% as singletons. These data come from a study of cytomegalovirus exposure and HLA in healthy donors. Trimming removed 0 bases at V and 5 bases at J, with 14 bases between. The CDR3 extends over 16 amino acids. Germline loops: CDR1 SGHDT, CDR2 YYEEEE. Findings and limits, study-wide: Later on, a genetic analysis was performed. It linked a missense variant in DCLRE1C with V- and J-gene trimming of TCR beta. Listed as cytomegalovirus-associated were around 160 TCR beta chains.

The source is a woman aged 25-40 years in good health and CMV-seropositive. The J gene is TRBJ2-2, the V gene TRBV5-6; D is perhaps TRBD2 (5 bases). The specimen was PBMCs. CDR3 nucleotides: TGTGCCAGCAGCTTGGTCGGGGAAGAAAGAACCGGGGAGCTGTTTTTT. It yields the protein CASSLVGEERTGELFF.